One sample yielded the 28 T cell receptor beta chains listed below, sequenced in a study of response to subunit inactivated influenza vaccine. MiXCR, applied by TCRdb to the RT-PCR reads, yields one record per CDR3 protein. The sample lists around 520,000 distinct CDR3 sequences; roughly 25% were seen once. The sample was CD4+ T cells sorted from PBMCs, taken less than 6 days after vaccination. These receptors originate from a man aged 50 or older who received an inactivated influenza vaccine.

This clonotype was counted between two and nine times. The rearrangement links TRBV10-3 to TRBJ1-5, with D possibly being TRBD1 (6 bases). V was shortened by 3 bases and J by 2 bases, with 11 bases between the two germline ends. The length of the CDR3 is 15 residues. CDR1 and CDR2 (germline): ENHRY, SYGVKD. This CDR3 is CAISDQGPGNQPQHF. CDR3 coding DNA: TGTGCCATCAGTGATCAGGGGCCCGGCAATCAGCCCCAGCATTTT.

The V and J genes are TRBV4-1 and TRBJ1-2, with D unresolved. The CDR3 consists of 11 residues. Germline V gene lookup returns CDR1 MGHRA and CDR2 YSYEKL. Trimming took 2 bases from V and 14 from J, leaving 12 bases between them. DNA of the CDR3: TGCGCCAGCAGCCAAAACCGGATGCAAACCTTC. Amino acids: CASSQNRMQTF.

The sample holds one count of this clonotype. A read error may account for a junction end that differs from germline. V and J are TRBV3-1 and TRBJ2-3; 15 bases align to TRBD2. CDR1 and CDR2 from the germline V gene are LGHDT and YNNKEL (reference sequence). The CDR3 length is 16 residues. The CDR3 is CASSSRTSGRADTHYF. CDR3 nucleotide sequence: TGTGCCAGCAGTTCCCGGACTAGCGGGAGGGCAGATACGCATTATTTT.

This clonotype was seen a handful of times. CDR3 region: CASSQGTSFYNEQFF. The CDR3 nucleotides read TGCGCCAGCAGCCAAGGGACTAGTTTTTACAATGAGCAGTTCTTC. The chain couples TRBV4-3 to TRBJ2-1, with 7 bases aligning to TRBD2. The CDR3 contains 15 residues. Germline CDR1 and CDR2: LGHNA and YSLEER. V was clipped by 1 base and J by 4 bases; unmatched bases: 4.

This clonotype came up a few times. The chain joins TRBV5-6 to TRBJ2-2; D possibly corresponds to TRBD1 (6 bases). The V gene's germline CDR1 is SGHDT and CDR2 YYEEEE. V was trimmed by 0 bases and J by 1 base, leaving 10 bases between them. The CDR3 has 16 residues. CDR3 loop: CASSLGPGQNTGELFF. As DNA, the CDR3 is TGTGCCAGCAGCTTGGGGCCGGGACAGAACACCGGGGAGCTGTTTTTT.

The chain is built from TRBV15 and TRBJ2-5, with D tentatively TRBD1 or TRBD2 (6 bases each). V shed 8 bases and J shed 0 bases, with 16 bases lying between them. The length of the CDR3 is 15 residues. The germline CDR1 and CDR2 sequences are LNHNV and YYDKDF (reference sequence). The CDR3 protein is CATAPGGTNQETQYF. In DNA, the CDR3 is TGTGCCACCGCCCCTGGCGGGACAAACCAAGAGACCCAGTACTTC.

The chain employs TRBV28 and TRBJ2-1; 13 nucleotides line up with TRBD2. The CDR3 runs to 17 residues. The trim removed 5 bases at V and 1 base at J, leaving 5 bases unmatched. CDR1 MDHEN and CDR2 SYDVKM come from the germline V gene. This CDR3 is CASSKTSGGQSYNEQFF. In nucleotides, the CDR3 is TGTGCCAGCAGTAAGACTAGCGGGGGGCAATCCTACAATGAGCAGTTCTTC.

V and J are TRBV4-1 and TRBJ2-1; D unclear. V was shortened by 2 bases and J by 5 bases, with 13 bases between the two germline ends. CDR1 is MGHRA and CDR2 is YSYEKL in the germline V gene. The CDR3 consists of 15 residues. This chain's CDR3 is CASSQQRFPHNEQFF. CDR3 nucleotides: TGCGCCAGCAGCCAACAGCGATTCCCCCACAATGAGCAGTTCTTC.

The chain recombines TRBV10-3 with TRBJ2-7; D assignment may be TRBD1 or TRBD2 (5 bases each). Trimming pared 0 bases from V and 3 bases from J, leaving 6 bases between. There are 13 residues in the CDR3. CDR1 and CDR2 from the germline V gene are ENHRY and SYGVKD. The CDR3 reads CAISESGRYEQYF. The CDR3 DNA follows: TGTGCCATCAGTGAGTCGGGACGCTACGAGCAGTACTTC.

The gene calls are TRBV9 and TRBJ2-7, with D perhaps being TRBD1 or TRBD2 (5 bases each). Germline V gives CDR1 SGDLS, CDR2 YYNGEE. The CDR3 is made up of 14 amino acids. V lost 3 bases and J 2 bases, leaving 12 bases between the germline ends. Here the CDR3 reads CASSAGDGAYEQYF. In DNA form, the CDR3 reads TGTGCCAGCAGCGCCGGGGACGGGGCCTACGAGCAGTACTTC.

CDR3 in amino acids: CSVEEGLTSGEQYF. The CDR3 DNA sequence: TGCAGCGTTGAAGAAGGTCTCACCTCGGGCGAGCAGTACTTC. This chain connects TRBV29-1 to TRBJ2-7, with no clear D. V gave up 0 bases and J gave up 6 bases, with 15 bases separating them. The germline V gene encodes CDR1 SQVTM and CDR2 ANQGSEA. The CDR3 length is 14 residues.

This clonotype showed up just once. The chain links TRBV12-3 or TRBV12-4 to TRBJ2-1; D perhaps matches TRBD2 (5 bases). CDR3 length: 13 residues. Trimming left V 3 bases short and J 9 bases short, with 12 bases between. The DNA of the CDR3 is TGTGCCAGCAGTTTTAACCGGGGTACTGAGCAGTTCTTC. This codes for CASSFNRGTEQFF.

This rearrangement joins TRBV2 to TRBJ2-2; 11 bases are a match to TRBD2. The CDR3 totals 15 residues. V was clipped by 4 bases and J by 4 bases; unmatched bases: 2. The V gene's germline CDR1 is SNHLY and CDR2 FYNNEI. The CDR3, as DNA: TGTGCCAGCAGTGTTAGCGGGGGGGCCACCGGGGAGCTGTTTTTT. It encodes CASSVSGGATGELFF. The variable domain in full, completed from reference TRBV2 and TRBJ2-2, reads EPEVTQTPSHQVTQMGQEVILRCVPISNHLYFYWYRQILGQKVEFLVSFYNNEISEKSEIFDDQFSVERPDGSNFTLKIRSTKLEDSAMYFCASSVSGGATGELFFGEGSRLTVL.

V gene TRBV27 combines with J gene TRBJ2-3; the D is unclear. CDR3 length equals 16 residues. Trimming took off 5 bases at V and 2 bases at J, with 17 bases between the two ends. The germline V gene has CDR1 MNHEY and CDR2 SMNVEV (reference sequence). The CDR3 here is CASSLNHRTFTDTQYF. CDR3 in DNA: TGTGCCAGCAGTCTAAATCACCGGACGTTCACAGATACGCAGTATTTT.

This clonotype was detected only a few times. The genes are TRBV15 and TRBJ2-1; 9 bases line up with TRBD1. This CDR3 has 17 residues. Germline V gives CDR1 LNHNV, CDR2 YYDKDF (reference sequence). Trimming took 9 bases from V and 4 from J; bases not matched to a gene: 16. The chain's CDR3 is CATKLQGAPAHYNEQFF. CDR3 in DNA: TGTGCCACAAAGCTACAGGGGGCTCCCGCCCATTACAATGAGCAGTTCTTC.

The V and J genes are TRBV20-1 and TRBJ1-5; 8 nucleotides line up with TRBD1. Germline assignment: CDR1 DFQATT and CDR2 SNEGSKA (reference sequence). V was clipped by 6 bases and J by 6 bases; unmatched bases: 7. The CDR3 extends over 13 amino acids. The CDR3 reads CSAGQGAAQPQHF. The CDR3 DNA reads TGCAGTGCGGGTCAGGGGGCGGCTCAGCCCCAGCATTTT.

The V and J genes are TRBV20-1 and TRBJ1-5, with D possibly being TRBD1 (5 bases). CDR3 size: 15 residues. Trimming pared 6 bases from V and 0 bases from J, leaving 15 bases between. Germline V gives CDR1 DFQATT, CDR2 SNEGSKA (reference sequence). The CDR3 coding sequence is TGCAGTGCCCTCGACGGGACTTATAGCAATCAGCCCCAGCATTTT. This gives the protein CSALDGTYSNQPQHF.

The chain has TRBV3-1 and TRBJ2-2; a weak D match, TRBD2 (5 bases). Germline V gene lookup returns CDR1 LGHDT and CDR2 YNNKEL (reference sequence). The ends were cut back, 4 bases at V and 4 bases at J, with 10 bases in the middle. The CDR3 is 14 amino acids. CDR3 loop: CASSPVGSTGELFF. The CDR3 DNA reads TGTGCCAGCAGCCCCGTGGGGAGCACCGGGGAGCTGTTTTTT.

The chain links TRBV4-3 to TRBJ1-5; D is unresolved. Germline V gene data show CDR1 as LGHNA and CDR2 as YSLEER. The CDR3 sequence is 15 residues long. The V gene lost 0 bases and the J gene lost 1 base, with 7 bases spanning the gap. The CDR3 DNA is TGCGCCAGCAGCCAAGATCAGTACAGCAATCAGCCCCAGCATTTT. Translation: CASSQDQYSNQPQHF.

This clonotype has at least ten counts. The gene calls are TRBV20-1 and TRBJ2-1; D is perhaps TRBD2 (5 bases). CDR1 DFQATT and CDR2 SNEGSKA come from the germline V gene (reference sequence). The V end lost 7 bases, the J end lost 4 bases, and 17 bases lay between the germline ends. The CDR3 contains 14 residues. The DNA for the CDR3 is TGCAGTGTCCGAGGGTGGACTTTATACAATGAGCAGTTCTTC. Protein: CSVRGWTLYNEQFF.

In its sample, this clonotype was seen a few times. V is TRBV10-3 and J is TRBJ2-5; perhaps TRBD2 as D (5 bases). The germline V and J ends were trimmed by 3 bases and 2 bases, with 16 bases remaining between them. The germline V gene encodes CDR1 ENHRY and CDR2 SYGVKD. The CDR3 is made up of 16 amino acids. The CDR3 here is CAISDPFGSTQETQYF. CDR3 bases: TGTGCCATCAGTGACCCCTTTGGGAGTACTCAAGAGACCCAGTACTTC.

This clonotype was detected only a few times. The chain uses TRBV18 and TRBJ1-2; D unclear. V gave up 0 bases and J gave up 9 bases, with 8 bases separating them. This CDR3 spans 12 amino acids. Germline V gene data show CDR1 as KGHSH and CDR2 as LQKENI. As DNA, the CDR3 is TGTGCCAGCTCACCACCGTCACAGAGCTACACCTTC. Encoded protein: CASSPPSQSYTF.

V and J are TRBV29-1 and TRBJ1-1; TRBD1 aligns across 7 bases. CDR1 SQVTM and CDR2 ANQGSEA come from the germline V gene. V lost 3 bases and J lost 1; bases outside the gene matches: 11. The CDR3 is made up of 16 amino acids. The CDR3 region is CSVEPILTGRNTEAFF. The CDR3 coding sequence is TGCAGCGTTGAGCCTATCCTGACAGGGAGGAACACTGAAGCTTTCTTT.

The chain is built from TRBV9 and TRBJ2-4, with no clear D. Trimming pared 4 bases from V and 9 bases from J, leaving 8 bases between. The germline gives CDR1 SGDLS, CDR2 YYNGEE. The CDR3 is made up of 11 amino acids. In nucleotides, the CDR3 is TGTGCCAGCAGCCCGGGCGGCATTCAGTACTTC. Protein: CASSPGGIQYF.

The rearrangement uses TRBV5-1 and TRBJ2-3; possible D gene TRBD2, 5 bases. The germline V gene encodes CDR1 SGHRS and CDR2 YFSETQ. This CDR3 comprises 16 residues. V was trimmed by 5 bases and J by 0 bases, leaving 16 bases between them. The CDR3 loop is CASSPEARSSTDTQYF. The DNA for the CDR3 is TGCGCCAGCAGTCCGGAGGCTCGCAGTAGCACAGATACGCAGTATTTT.

This clonotype has more than one count but fewer than ten. The chain uses TRBV5-6 and TRBJ2-2; a weak D match, TRBD1 (6 bases). This CDR3 is built from 16 residues. V was cut by 4 bases and J by 6 bases, with 19 bases left in between. Germline V gives CDR1 SGHDT, CDR2 YYEEEE. For the CDR3, the DNA is TGTGCCAGCAGCCCCCCTGGCAGGGGTAACGCCGGGGAGCTGTTTTTT. Translated, it gives CASSPPGRGNAGELFF.

V gene TRBV6-5 combines with J gene TRBJ1-5; 9 bases map to TRBD1. CDR1 MNHEY and CDR2 SVGAGI come from the germline V gene. CDR3 length: 18 residues. Trimming took 4 bases from V and 0 from J; bases not matched to a gene: 10. The CDR3, as DNA: TGTGCCAGCAGTTTCGAAACAGGGGGCCTTTATAGCAATCAGCCCCAGCATTTT. Amino acid sequence: CASSFETGGLYSNQPQHF.

This clonotype appeared a few times. The chain employs TRBV12-3 or TRBV12-4 and TRBJ2-1, with 7 nucleotides matching TRBD2. The CDR3 is 14 residues long. Trimming at V came to 5 bases and at J to 7 bases, leaving 8 bases not matched to a gene. The CDR3 DNA sequence: TGTGCCAGCAGTCCCTGGGAGGGCCGGAATGAGCAGTTCTTC. Amino acid sequence: CASSPWEGRNEQFF.